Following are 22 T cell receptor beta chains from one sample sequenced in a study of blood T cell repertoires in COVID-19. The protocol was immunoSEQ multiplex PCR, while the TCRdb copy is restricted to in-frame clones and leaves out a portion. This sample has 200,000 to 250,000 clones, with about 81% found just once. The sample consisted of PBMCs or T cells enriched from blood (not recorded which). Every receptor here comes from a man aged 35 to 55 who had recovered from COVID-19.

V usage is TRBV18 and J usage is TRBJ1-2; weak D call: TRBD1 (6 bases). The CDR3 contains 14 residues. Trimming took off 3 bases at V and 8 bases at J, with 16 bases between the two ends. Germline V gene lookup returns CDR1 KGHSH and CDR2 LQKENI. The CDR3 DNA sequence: TGTGCCAGCTCACCTCAGGACAGAGGGCAAGGCTACACCTTC. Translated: CASSPQDRGQGYTF.

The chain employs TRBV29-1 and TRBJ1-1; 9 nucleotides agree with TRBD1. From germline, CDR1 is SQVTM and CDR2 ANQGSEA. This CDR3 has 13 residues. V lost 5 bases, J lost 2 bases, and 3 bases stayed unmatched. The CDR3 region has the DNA TGCAGCGTTTTAACAGGGGGCAACACTGAAGCTTTCTTT. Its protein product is CSVLTGGNTEAFF. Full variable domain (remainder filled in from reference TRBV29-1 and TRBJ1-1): SAVISQKPSRDICQRGTSLTIQCQVDSQVTMMFWYRQQPGQSLTLIATANQGSEATYESGFVIDKFPISRPNLTFSTLTVSNMSPEDSSIYLCSVLTGGNTEAFFGQGTRLTVV.

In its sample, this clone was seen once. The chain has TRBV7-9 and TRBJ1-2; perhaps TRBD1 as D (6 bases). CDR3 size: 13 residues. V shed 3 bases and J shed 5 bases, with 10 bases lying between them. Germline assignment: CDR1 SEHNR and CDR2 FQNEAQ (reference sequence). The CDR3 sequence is CASSLDSTYGYTF. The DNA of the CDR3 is TGTGCCAGCAGCTTGGACAGCACTTATGGCTACACCTTC.

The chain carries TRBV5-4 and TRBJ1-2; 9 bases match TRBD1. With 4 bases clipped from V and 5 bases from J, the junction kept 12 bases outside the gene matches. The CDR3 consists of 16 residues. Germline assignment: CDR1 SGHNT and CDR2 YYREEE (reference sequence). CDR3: CASSNSGTGYLYGYTF. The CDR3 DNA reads TGTGCCAGCAGCAATTCCGGGACAGGGTATCTTTATGGCTACACCTTC.

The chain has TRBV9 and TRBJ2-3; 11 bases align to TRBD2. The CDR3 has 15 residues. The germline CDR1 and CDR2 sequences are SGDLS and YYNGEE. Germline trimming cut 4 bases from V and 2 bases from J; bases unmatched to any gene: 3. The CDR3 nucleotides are TGTGCCAGCAGCACTAGCGGGGGCCTCACAGATACGCAGTATTTT. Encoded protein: CASSTSGGLTDTQYF.

CDR3 loop: CASSPRGGLSSYNSPLHF. The CDR3 DNA reads TGTGCCAGCAGCCCCCGGGGTGGGTTGAGCTCCTATAATTCACCCCTCCACTTT. This sequence joins TRBV11-2 and TRBJ1-6; D call uncertain. V gave up 5 bases and J gave up 0 bases, with 17 bases separating them. Germline lookup yields CDR1 SGHAT and CDR2 FQNNGV. The CDR3 contains 18 residues.

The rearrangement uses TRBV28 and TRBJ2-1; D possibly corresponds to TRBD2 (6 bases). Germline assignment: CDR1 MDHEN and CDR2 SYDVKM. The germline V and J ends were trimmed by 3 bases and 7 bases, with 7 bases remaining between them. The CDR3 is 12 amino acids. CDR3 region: CASSFAGNEQFF. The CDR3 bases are TGTGCCAGCAGTTTTGCGGGGAATGAGCAGTTCTTC.

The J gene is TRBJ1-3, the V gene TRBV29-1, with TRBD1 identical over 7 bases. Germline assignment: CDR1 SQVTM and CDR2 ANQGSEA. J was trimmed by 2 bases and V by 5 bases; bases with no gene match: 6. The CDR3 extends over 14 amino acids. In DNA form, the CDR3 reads TGCAGCGTTCAACGAGGGACAGCTGGAAACACCATATATTTT. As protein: CSVQRGTAGNTIYF. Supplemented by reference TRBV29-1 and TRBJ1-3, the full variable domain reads SAVISQKPSRDICQRGTSLTIQCQVDSQVTMMFWYRQQPGQSLTLIATANQGSEATYESGFVIDKFPISRPNLTFSTLTVSNMSPEDSSIYLCSVQRGTAGNTIYFGEGSWLTVV.

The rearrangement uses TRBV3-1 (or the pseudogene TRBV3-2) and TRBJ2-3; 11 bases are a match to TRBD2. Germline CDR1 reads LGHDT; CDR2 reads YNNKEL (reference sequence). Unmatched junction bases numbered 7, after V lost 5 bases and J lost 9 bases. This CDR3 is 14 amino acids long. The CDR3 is CASSLRLAGSTQYF. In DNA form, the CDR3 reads TGTGCCAGCAGCTTACGACTAGCGGGATCCACGCAGTATTTT.

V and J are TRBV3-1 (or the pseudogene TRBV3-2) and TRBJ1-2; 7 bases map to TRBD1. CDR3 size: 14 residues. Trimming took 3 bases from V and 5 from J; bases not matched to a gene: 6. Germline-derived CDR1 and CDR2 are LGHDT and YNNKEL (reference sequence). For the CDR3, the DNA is TGTGCCAGCAGCCAGAGGGGGCCATTGTATGGCTACACCTTC. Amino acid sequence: CASSQRGPLYGYTF.

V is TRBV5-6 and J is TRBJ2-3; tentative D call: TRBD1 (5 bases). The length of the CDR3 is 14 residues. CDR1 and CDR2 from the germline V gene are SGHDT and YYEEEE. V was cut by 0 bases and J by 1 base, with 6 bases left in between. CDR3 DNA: TGTGCCAGCAGCTTGGGCAGGGGCACAGATACGCAGTATTTT. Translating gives CASSLGRGTDTQYF.

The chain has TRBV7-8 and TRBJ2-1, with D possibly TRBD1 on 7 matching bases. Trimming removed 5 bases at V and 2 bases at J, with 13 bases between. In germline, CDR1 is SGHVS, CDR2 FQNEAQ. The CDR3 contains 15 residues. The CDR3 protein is CASSPGDSPYNEQFF. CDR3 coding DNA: TGTGCCAGCAGCCCGGGGGACAGCCCCTACAATGAGCAGTTCTTC. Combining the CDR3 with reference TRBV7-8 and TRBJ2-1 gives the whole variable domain GAGVSQSPRYKVAKRGQDVALRCDPISGHVSLFWYQQALGQGPEFLTYFQNEAQLDKSGLPSDRFFAERPEGSVSTLKIQRTQQEDSAVYLCASSPGDSPYNEQFFGPGTRLTVL.

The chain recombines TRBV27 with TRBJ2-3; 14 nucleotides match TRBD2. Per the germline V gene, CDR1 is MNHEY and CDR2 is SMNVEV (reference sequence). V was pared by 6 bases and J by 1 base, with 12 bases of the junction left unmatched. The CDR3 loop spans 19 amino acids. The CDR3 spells CASSRKGLAGATGTDTQYF. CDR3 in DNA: TGTGCCAGCAGCAGAAAGGGACTAGCGGGGGCCACTGGCACAGATACGCAGTATTTT.

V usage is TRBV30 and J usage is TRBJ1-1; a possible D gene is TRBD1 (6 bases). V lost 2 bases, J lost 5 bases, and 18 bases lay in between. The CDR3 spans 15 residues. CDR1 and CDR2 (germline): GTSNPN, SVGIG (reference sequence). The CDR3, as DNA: TGTGCCTGGAGTATAAAAATCAGGGGTAGAACTGAAGCTTTCTTT. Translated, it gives CAWSIKIRGRTEAFF.

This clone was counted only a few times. CDR3 loop: CASSKPTGRSPLHF. Here the CDR3 DNA reads TGTGCCAGTAGTAAACCCACAGGGAGATCACCCCTCCACTTT. The V call is TRBV19, the J call TRBJ1-6, with D maybe TRBD1 (6 bases). Trimming removed 4 bases at V and 10 bases at J, with 14 bases between. Germline V gene data show CDR1 as LNHDA and CDR2 as SQIVND (reference sequence). This CDR3 region has 14 residues.

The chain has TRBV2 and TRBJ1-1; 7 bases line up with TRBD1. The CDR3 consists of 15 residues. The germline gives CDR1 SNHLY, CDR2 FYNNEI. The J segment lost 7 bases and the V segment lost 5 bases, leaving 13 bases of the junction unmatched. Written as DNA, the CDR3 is TGTGCCAGCAGTAGGGGGCGAAGTGTCGTCGGTGAAGCTTTCTTT. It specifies CASSRGRSVVGEAFF.

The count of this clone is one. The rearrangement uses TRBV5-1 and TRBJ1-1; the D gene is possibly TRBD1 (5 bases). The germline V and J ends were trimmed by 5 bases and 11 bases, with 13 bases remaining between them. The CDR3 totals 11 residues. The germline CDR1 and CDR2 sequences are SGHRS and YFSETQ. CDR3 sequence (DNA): TGCGCCAGCAGGCGCCAGGGTGAGGCTTTCTTT. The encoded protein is CASRRQGEAFF.

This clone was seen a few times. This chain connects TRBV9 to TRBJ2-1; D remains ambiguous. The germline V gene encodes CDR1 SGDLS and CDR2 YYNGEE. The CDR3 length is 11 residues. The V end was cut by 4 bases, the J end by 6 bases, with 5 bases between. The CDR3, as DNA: TGTGCCAGCAGCTCTCGCAATGAGCAGTTCTTC. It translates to CASSSRNEQFF.

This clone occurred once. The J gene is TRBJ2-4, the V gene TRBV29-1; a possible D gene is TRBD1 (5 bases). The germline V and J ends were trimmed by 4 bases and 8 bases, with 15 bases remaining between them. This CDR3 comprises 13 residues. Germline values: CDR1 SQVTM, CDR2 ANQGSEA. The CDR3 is CSVGGWEGDIQYF. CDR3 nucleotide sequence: TGCAGCGTTGGGGGCTGGGAAGGGGACATTCAGTACTTC.

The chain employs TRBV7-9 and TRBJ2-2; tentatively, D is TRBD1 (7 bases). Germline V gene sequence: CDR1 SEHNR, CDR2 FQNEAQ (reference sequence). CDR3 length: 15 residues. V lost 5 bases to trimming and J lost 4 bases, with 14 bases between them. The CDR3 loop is CASSPQGGGTGELFF. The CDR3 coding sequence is TGTGCCAGCAGCCCTCAGGGGGGCGGCACCGGGGAGCTGTTTTTT.

CDR3 sequence: CASSLRTGGGEQYF. CDR3 sequence (DNA): TGTGCCAGCAGCCTTAGGACAGGGGGTGGGGAGCAGTACTTC. The genes are TRBV3-1 (or the pseudogene TRBV3-2) and TRBJ2-7, with 10 nucleotides matching TRBD1. CDR3 length: 14 residues. The junction had 7 bases not matched to a gene; V was cut back by 4 bases and J by 7 bases. CDR1 and CDR2 (germline): LGHDT, YNNKEL (reference sequence).

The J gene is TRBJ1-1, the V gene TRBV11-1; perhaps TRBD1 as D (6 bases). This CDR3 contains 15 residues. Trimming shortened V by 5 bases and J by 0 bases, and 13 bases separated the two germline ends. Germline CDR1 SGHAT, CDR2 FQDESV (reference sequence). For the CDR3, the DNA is TGTGCCAGCAGCGAGTACAGGGAGATGAACACTGAAGCTTTCTTT. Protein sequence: CASSEYREMNTEAFF. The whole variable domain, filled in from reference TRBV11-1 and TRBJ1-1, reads EAEVAQSPRYKITEKSQAVAFWCDPISGHATLYWYRQILGQGPELLVQFQDESVVDDSQLPKDRFSAERLKGVDSTLKIQPAELGDSAMYLCASSEYREMNTEAFFGQGTRLTVV.